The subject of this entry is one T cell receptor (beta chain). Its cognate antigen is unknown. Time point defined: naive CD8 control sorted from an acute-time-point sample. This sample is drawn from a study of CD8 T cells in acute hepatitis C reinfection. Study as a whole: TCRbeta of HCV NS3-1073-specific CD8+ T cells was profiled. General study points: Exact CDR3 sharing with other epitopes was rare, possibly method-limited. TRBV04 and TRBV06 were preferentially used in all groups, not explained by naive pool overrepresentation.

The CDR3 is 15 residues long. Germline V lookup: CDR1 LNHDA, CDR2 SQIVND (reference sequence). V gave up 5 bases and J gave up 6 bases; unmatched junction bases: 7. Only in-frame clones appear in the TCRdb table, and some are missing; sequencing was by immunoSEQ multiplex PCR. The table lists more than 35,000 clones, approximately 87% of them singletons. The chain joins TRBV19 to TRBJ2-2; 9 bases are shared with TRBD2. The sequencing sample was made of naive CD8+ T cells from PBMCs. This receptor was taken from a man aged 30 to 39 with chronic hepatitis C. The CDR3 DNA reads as TGTGCCAGTAGTTTTACCGGGACTAGCCCCGGGGAGCTGTTTTTT. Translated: CASSFTGTSPGELFF.